The sequence of this T cell receptor (beta chain) was determined in a study of OX40 agonist ivuxolimab in advanced cancers. TCRdb's copy holds only in-frame clones and misses some; the assay was immunoSEQ multiplex PCR. In the table there are under 95,000 clones, roughly nine tenths of which are singletons. V was clipped by 4 bases and J by 5 bases, with 13 bases between them. Germline V gene lookup returns CDR1 SQVTM and CDR2 ANQGSEA. This CDR3 region has 13 residues. The material was CD4+ or CD8+ T cells sorted from blood, obtained in a trial of the OX40 agonist ivuxolimab. This receptor was identified in an adult with an advanced solid tumor such as melanoma, head and neck, liver or kidney cancer. The gene calls are TRBV29-1 and TRBJ2-3; D is ambiguous. In DNA form, the CDR3 reads TGCAGCGTTGTGGGCCAACAGATAGATACGCAGTATTTT. It encodes CSVVGQQIDTQYF.